A single sample gave rise to the 14 T cell receptor beta chains below, sequenced in a study of blood T cell repertoires in COVID-19. TCRdb's table, derived via immunoSEQ multiplex PCR, lists solely in-frame clones and lacks some. The table shows fewer than 250,000 clones, with roughly 90% occurring only once. The sample comprised peripheral blood. These receptor sequences come from a man aged 60 to 75 with COVID-19, enrolled during active disease.

The V call is TRBV4-1, the J call TRBJ2-3; the D gene is possibly TRBD1 (5 bases). CDR1 is MGHRA, CDR2 YSYEKL, per germline. V was clipped by 2 bases and J by 4 bases, with 7 bases between them. There are 13 residues in the CDR3. The DNA of the CDR3 is TGCGCCAGCAGCCAACAGGGCTCAGATACGCAGTATTTT. This translates into CASSQQGSDTQYF.

This clone was recorded once. This chain connects TRBV27 to TRBJ1-2; possibly TRBD1 for D (6 bases). Trimming removed 7 bases from V and 5 bases from J, with 23 bases in between. CDR1 is MNHEY, CDR2 SMNVEV, per germline (reference sequence). The CDR3 is 16 residues long. CDR3 sequence: CASTGSRQEIRYGYTF. The CDR3 DNA reads as TGTGCCAGCACCGGCTCCCGACAGGAAATCAGATATGGCTACACCTTC.

Comments on this clone: This specimen includes other DNA sequences encoding the same CDR3. The chain couples TRBV3-1 (or the pseudogene TRBV3-2) to TRBJ1-3, with a weak D call TRBD1 (6 bases). The CDR3 length is 14 residues. V lost 4 bases, J lost 1 base, and 8 bases lay in between. Germline CDR1 reads LGHDT; CDR2 reads YNNKEL (reference sequence). The CDR3 nucleotides are TGTGCCAGCAGCCTACAGGGTTCTGGAAACACCATATATTTT. Amino acid sequence: CASSLQGSGNTIYF.

V usage is TRBV11-2 and J usage is TRBJ1-2; D might be TRBD1 (5 bases). Between the trimmed V and J ends, which lost 5 bases and 8 bases, there was a span of 18 bases. This CDR3 is 14 amino acids long. Germline CDR1 SGHAT, CDR2 FQNNGV. The CDR3, as DNA: TGTGCCAGCAGCCTCCAGACAGTATCTGACGGCTACACCTTC. Amino acids: CASSLQTVSDGYTF.

The chain uses TRBV5-8 and TRBJ2-1, with D possibly being TRBD1 (6 bases). Germline V CDR1 and CDR2: SGHTS, YDEGEE. This CDR3 spans 17 amino acids. The V and J ends lost 2 bases and 7 bases respectively, with 22 bases between them. Here the CDR3 DNA reads TGTGCCAGCAGCTTAGGGGGTTCCTATGATTATATGAATGAGCAGTTCTTC. Amino acid sequence: CASSLGGSYDYMNEQFF.

The chain recombines TRBV4-1 with TRBJ1-1; TRBD1 is a possible D gene (5 bases). Trimming took 4 bases from V and 2 from J, leaving 11 bases between them. The V gene's germline CDR1 is MGHRA and CDR2 YSYEKL. This CDR3 spans 14 amino acids. The DNA of the CDR3 is TGCGCCAGCAGCCGTCAAGGGGTTAACACTGAAGCTTTCTTT. It encodes CASSRQGVNTEAFF.

CDR3 protein: CASSDQGAGYQPQHF. The CDR3 DNA follows: TGTGCCAGCAGTGACCAGGGGGCGGGGTATCAGCCCCAGCATTTT. The rearrangement uses TRBV2 and TRBJ1-5; 8 bases match TRBD1. Germline V gives CDR1 SNHLY, CDR2 FYNNEI. V dropped 3 bases and J dropped 5; count of bases not matched to a gene: 6. The CDR3 is 15 amino acids.

The rearrangement joins TRBV6-1 to TRBJ1-1, with 7 bases matching TRBD1. The V and J ends lost 5 bases and 4 bases, in that order; junction bases with no gene match: 7. From germline, CDR1 is MNHNS and CDR2 SASEGT. This CDR3 is built from 14 residues. For the CDR3, the DNA is TGTGCCAGCAGTTTGAGGCCAGGGGGCACTGAAGCTTTCTTT. Protein: CASSLRPGGTEAFF.

The chain employs TRBV6-5 and TRBJ1-5; a weak D match, TRBD1 (6 bases). From germline, CDR1 is MNHEY and CDR2 SVGAGI. The CDR3 extends over 13 amino acids. Trimming left V 8 bases short and J 7 bases short, with 15 bases between. As DNA, the CDR3 is TGTGCCAGCGAAAGGGGGTCTTACCAGCCCCAGCATTTT. Protein sequence: CASERGSYQPQHF.

This rearrangement joins TRBV29-1 to TRBJ1-1; D call uncertain. CDR1 is SQVTM and CDR2 is ANQGSEA in the germline V gene. The V end lost 5 bases, the J end lost 4 bases, and 14 bases lay between the germline ends. The CDR3 totals 13 residues. The CDR3 DNA is TGCAGCGTTACAGTAGTGGGAGGCACTGAAGCTTTCTTT. It yields the protein CSVTVVGGTEAFF.

The gene calls are TRBV19 and TRBJ1-5, with a weak D call TRBD1 (6 bases). Between the trimmed V and J ends, which lost 3 bases and 5 bases, there was a span of 14 bases. The CDR3 extends over 15 amino acids. CDR1 and CDR2 from the germline V gene are LNHDA and SQIVND (reference sequence). The CDR3 DNA follows: TGTGCCAGTAGTATCTTGGCAGGGGAATATCAGCCCCAGCATTTT. Its translation is CASSILAGEYQPQHF.

V usage is TRBV4-1 and J usage is TRBJ2-5, with 13 bases aligning to TRBD2. The junction had 5 bases not matched to a gene; V was cut back by 5 bases and J by 5 bases. The V gene's germline CDR1 is MGHRA and CDR2 YSYEKL. This CDR3 region has 15 residues. CDR3 DNA: TGCGCCAGCAGCTTCTCGGGACTAGCGGGGGAGACCCAGTACTTC. Protein product: CASSFSGLAGETQYF.

This rearrangement joins TRBV5-5 to TRBJ1-1; D not resolved. Trimming left V 0 bases short and J 11 bases short, with 14 bases between. CDR1 and CDR2 from the germline V gene are SGHKS and YYEKEE (reference sequence). The CDR3 runs 13 residues. The CDR3 nucleotides read TGTGCCAGCAGCTTGGAAGCGGCCAGTGGCGCTTTCTTT. It encodes CASSLEAASGAFF.

This clone was observed a few times. The J gene is TRBJ2-3, the V gene TRBV30; possible D gene TRBD2, 6 bases. Germline CDR1 and CDR2: GTSNPN and SVGIG (reference sequence). This CDR3 contains 13 residues. V gave up 0 bases and J gave up 5 bases, with 9 bases separating them. This CDR3 reads CAWSVGGVDTQYF. For the CDR3, the DNA is TGTGCCTGGAGTGTCGGAGGGGTAGATACGCAGTATTTT.